This T cell receptor (beta chain) comes out of a study of blood T cell repertoires in COVID-19. Study context: Samples came from the United States, Italy and Spain, spanning acute and convalescent COVID-19. T cells, B-cell-depleted T cells, or PBMCs provided the cDNA or gDNA that served as material.

Authors' methods: Estimation of nucleated cell counts relied on the amplification of reference gene primers. Here immunoSEQ multiplex PCR was the method, and the copy in TCRdb shows in-frame clones only, minus some. Clone size and the V and J calls come from that table; the DNA yielded D and trimming. The sample consists of about 120,000 clones, approximately 90% of them appearing once. The V segment lost 6 bases and the J segment 9 bases; nucleotides outside the gene matches: 3. The CDR3 runs to 14 residues. Germline V gene sequence: CDR1 MDHEN, CDR2 SYDVKM. This TCR came from a woman aged 65 to 85 who had recovered from COVID-19. The chain has TRBV28 and TRBJ2-1; 15 bases agree with TRBD2. Sequenced sample: peripheral blood. Here the CDR3 DNA reads TGTGCCAGCAGGGGACTAGCGGGGGGAGTTGAGCAGTTCTTC. Encoded protein: CASRGLAGGVEQFF. Full variable domain (rest looked up from reference TRBV28 and TRBJ2-1): DVKVTQSSRYLVKRTGEKVFLECVQDMDHENMFWYRQDPGLGLRLIYFSYDVKMKEKGDIPEGYSVSREKKERFSLILESASTNQTSMYLCASRGLAGGVEQFFGPGTRLTVL.